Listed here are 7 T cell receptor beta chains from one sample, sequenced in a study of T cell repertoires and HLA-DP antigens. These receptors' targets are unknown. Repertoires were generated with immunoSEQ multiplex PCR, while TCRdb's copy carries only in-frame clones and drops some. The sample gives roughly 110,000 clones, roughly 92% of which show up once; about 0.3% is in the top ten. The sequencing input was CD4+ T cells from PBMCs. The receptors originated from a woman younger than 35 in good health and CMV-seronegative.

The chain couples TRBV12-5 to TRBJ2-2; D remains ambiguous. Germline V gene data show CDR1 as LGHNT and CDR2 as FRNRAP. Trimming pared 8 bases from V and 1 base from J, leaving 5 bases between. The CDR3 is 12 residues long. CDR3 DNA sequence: TGTGCTAGTCGTCGGAACACCGGGGAGCTGTTTTTT. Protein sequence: CASRRNTGELFF.

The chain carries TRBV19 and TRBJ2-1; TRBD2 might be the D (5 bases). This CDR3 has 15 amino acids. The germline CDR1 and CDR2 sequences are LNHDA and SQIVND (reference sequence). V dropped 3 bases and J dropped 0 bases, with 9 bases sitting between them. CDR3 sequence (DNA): TGTGCCAGTAGTATTGGTGGAGGCTCCTACAATGAGCAGTTCTTC. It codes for CASSIGGGSYNEQFF.

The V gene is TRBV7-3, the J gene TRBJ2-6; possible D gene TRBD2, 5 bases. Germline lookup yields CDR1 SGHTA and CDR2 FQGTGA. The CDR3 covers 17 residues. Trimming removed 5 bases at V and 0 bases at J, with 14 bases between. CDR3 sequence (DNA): TGTGCCAGCAGCGCCGGACTCCTCCGCTCTGGGGCCAACGTCCTGACTTTC. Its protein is CASSAGLLRSGANVLTF.

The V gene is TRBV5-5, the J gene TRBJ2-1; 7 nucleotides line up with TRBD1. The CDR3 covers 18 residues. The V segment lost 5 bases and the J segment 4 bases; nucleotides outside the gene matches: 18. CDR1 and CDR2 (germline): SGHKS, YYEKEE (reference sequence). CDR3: CASSRQLLQGTVYNEQFF. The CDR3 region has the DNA TGTGCCAGCAGTCGTCAACTCTTACAGGGGACAGTTTACAATGAGCAGTTCTTC. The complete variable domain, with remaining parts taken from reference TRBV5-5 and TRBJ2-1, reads DAGVTQSPTHLIKTRGQQVTLRCSPISGHKSVSWYQQVLGQGPQFIFQYYEKEERGRGNFPDRFSARQFPNYSSELNVNALLLGDSALYLCASSRQLLQGTVYNEQFFGPGTRLTVL.

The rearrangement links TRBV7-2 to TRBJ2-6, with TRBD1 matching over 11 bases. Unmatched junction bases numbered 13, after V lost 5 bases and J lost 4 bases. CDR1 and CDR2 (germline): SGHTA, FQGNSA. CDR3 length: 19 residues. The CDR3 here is CASSLPRTGGRQGANVLTF. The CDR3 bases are TGTGCCAGCAGCCTTCCTCGGACAGGGGGCCGTCAGGGGGCCAACGTCCTGACTTTC.

Here the CDR3 reads CASSSRRGTGNTIYF. CDR3 DNA: TGTGCCAGCAGTTCCAGGAGGGGAACCGGAAACACCATATATTTT. The chain combines TRBV28 with TRBJ1-3; tentative D call: TRBD1 (5 bases). The germline V gene encodes CDR1 MDHEN and CDR2 SYDVKM. This CDR3 is 15 amino acids long. Trimming shortened V by 4 bases and J by 4 bases, and 14 bases separated the two germline ends.

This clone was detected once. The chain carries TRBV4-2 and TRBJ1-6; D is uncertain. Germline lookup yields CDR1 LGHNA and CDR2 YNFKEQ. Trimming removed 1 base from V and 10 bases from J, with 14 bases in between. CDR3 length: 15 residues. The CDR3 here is CASSQVPGIPSPLHF. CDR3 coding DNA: TGTGCCAGCAGCCAAGTTCCCGGGATCCCATCACCCCTCCACTTT.